This paragraph covers one TCR beta chain sequence. The data originate from a study of blood T cell repertoires in COVID-19. About the research overall: Researchers got acute and convalescent COVID-19 samples from the United States, Italy and Spain. Sample material is recorded as cDNA or gDNA derived from T cells, B-cell-depleted T cells, or PBMCs.

The CDR3 runs to 15 residues. V was pared by 6 bases and J by 5 bases, with 8 bases of the junction left unmatched. Germline CDR1 SGHTA, CDR2 FQGNSA. Per the study methods: It was from reference gene primer amplification that nucleated cell counts were estimated. Profiled with immunoSEQ multiplex PCR; TCRdb holds only in-frame clones, not every one. The V and J calls and clone size come from that table; D and trimming were worked out from the DNA. Among approximately 300,000 clones listed, 87% were seen once. The rearrangement joins TRBV7-2 to TRBJ2-7; 12 bases match TRBD1. Sequencing used peripheral blood. The TCR comes from a woman aged 45-65 years who had recovered from COVID-19. CDR3 sequence reads: CASSSGGTGGDEQYF. CDR3 in DNA: TGTGCCAGCAGTTCAGGCGGGACAGGGGGCGACGAGCAGTACTTC.